This TCR beta chain was recorded in a study of T-cell reconstitution after alpha-beta-depleted transplantation in children. Unique molecular identifiers were incorporated when the TCRbeta library was constructed. Using its own MiXCR run on the PCR reads, TCRdb lists one record per CDR3 protein. The sample has hundreds of thousands of distinct CDR3 sequences, approximately 24% seen once. This clonotype was seen more than once but under ten times. CDR1 and CDR2 (germline): LNHNV, YYDKDF (reference sequence). With 2 bases removed from V and 5 bases from J, the gap between germline ends came to 11 bases. This CDR3 comprises 14 residues.

This clonotype was sampled from a female patient aged 2-15 years who had a stem cell transplant for congenital amegakaryocytic thrombocytopenia, so the T cells may come from the graft donor. The V gene is TRBV15, the J gene TRBJ2-3, with D perhaps matching TRBD2 (6 bases). Sequenced material: PBMCs, mostly from graft donor cells, taken 360 days after TCRalphabeta/CD19-depleted stem cell transplant. Here the CDR3 reads CATSRLAQVDTQYF. The CDR3 DNA reads as TGTGCCACCAGCAGACTAGCGCAAGTAGATACGCAGTATTTT.